The 28 T cell receptor beta chains given below trace back to one sample, sequenced in a study of T cell clones after liver transplantation. Clones were read by immunoSEQ multiplex PCR, and TCRdb kept only the in-frame ones, dropping some. The sample consists of tens of thousands of clones, about 70% of them appearing once. The sequencing used CD4+ T cells from blood, collected at the approximately 15-month timepoint. The receptors come from a human patient who received a liver transplant. Some T cells may possibly be graft donor cells.

The V and J genes are TRBV7-2 and TRBJ2-5; 10 nucleotides agree with TRBD1. CDR1 SGHTA and CDR2 FQGNSA come from the germline V gene. Germline trimming cut 5 bases from V and 8 bases from J; bases unmatched to any gene: 5. The CDR3 has 13 amino acids. The CDR3 bases are TGTGCCAGCAGCCAAGGACAGGGGGGTACCCAGTACTTC. This codes for CASSQGQGGTQYF.

The chain joins TRBV18 to TRBJ1-1; no definite D call. Trimming stripped 4 bases from V and 1 base from J, with 7 bases between. The length of the CDR3 is 13 residues. Germline V lookup: CDR1 KGHSH, CDR2 LQKENI. CDR3 DNA: TGTGCCAGCTCACTTTCGAGGAACACTGAAGCTTTCTTT. This gives the protein CASSLSRNTEAFF.

This clone was detected once. The chain is built from TRBV5-1 and TRBJ2-7; perhaps TRBD1 as D (7 bases). V lost 0 bases to trimming and J lost 0 bases, with 10 bases between them. The CDR3 extends over 15 amino acids. Germline values: CDR1 SGHRS, CDR2 YFSETQ. CDR3 sequence (DNA): TGCGCCAGCAGCTTGGGCGGGACAGACTCCTACGAGCAGTACTTC. As protein: CASSLGGTDSYEQYF.

By share of the sample, this clone is medium-sized (0.01 to 0.1%). For the CDR3, the DNA is TGTGCCAGCAGTCAGGGGGCTTCTGGCTACACCTTC. Translation gives CASSQGASGYTF. The chain recombines TRBV6-6 with TRBJ1-2, with 8 positions matching TRBD1. Per the germline V gene, CDR1 is MNHNY and CDR2 is SVGAGI (reference sequence). After removal of 5 bases from V and 7 bases from J, the junction contained 3 bases not matched to a gene. The CDR3 sequence is 12 residues long.

The chain joins TRBV5-6 to TRBJ2-1; maybe TRBD1 (6 bases). The germline CDR1 and CDR2 sequences are SGHDT and YYEEEE. This CDR3 region has 15 residues. The germline V and J ends were trimmed by 4 bases and 6 bases, with 17 bases remaining between them. The DNA for the CDR3 is TGTGCCAGCAGCCCAGGACAGTTATCTTCCAATGAGCAGTTCTTC. Translating it yields CASSPGQLSSNEQFF.

This chain joins TRBV28 and TRBJ2-3; D possibly corresponds to TRBD1 (5 bases). Germline values: CDR1 MDHEN, CDR2 SYDVKM. V was pared by 5 bases and J by 0 bases, with 12 bases between. The CDR3 sequence is 15 residues long. In DNA form, the CDR3 reads TGTGCCAGCAGTCAAGACAGACGAAGCACAGATACGCAGTATTTT. Its protein is CASSQDRRSTDTQYF.

The rearrangement uses TRBV6-5 and TRBJ1-4; D possibly corresponds to TRBD1 (5 bases). Germline assignment: CDR1 MNHEY and CDR2 SVGAGI. Trimming removed 2 bases at V and 6 bases at J, with 7 bases between. CDR3 size: 13 residues. The CDR3 reads CASSYATDEKLFF. The CDR3 coding sequence is TGTGCCAGCAGTTACGCGACAGATGAAAAACTGTTTTTT.

The V gene is TRBV18, the J gene TRBJ1-1; D unclear. V gave up 4 bases and J gave up 0 bases, with 6 bases separating them. Germline loops: CDR1 KGHSH, CDR2 LQKENI. The CDR3 is 13 residues long. The CDR3 bases are TGTGCCAGCTCACTTGGGGTGAACACTGAAGCTTTCTTT. It codes for CASSLGVNTEAFF.

There are a few counts of this clone. The chain is built from TRBV28 and TRBJ1-2; perhaps TRBD1 as D (5 bases). The V end was cut by 8 bases, the J end by 5 bases, with 18 bases between. The CDR3 is 14 residues long. Germline lookup yields CDR1 MDHEN and CDR2 SYDVKM. CDR3 sequence reads: CASHGRGGGYGYTF. CDR3 sequence (DNA): TGTGCCAGCCACGGCCGGGGGGGTGGATATGGCTACACCTTC.

V and J are TRBV6-1 and TRBJ2-1, with 11 bases that match TRBD2. With V trimmed by 9 bases and J by 3 bases, 7 bases remained unmatched. Looked up from germline, CDR1 is MNHNS and CDR2 is SASEGT. CDR3 length: 15 residues. Here the CDR3 DNA reads TGTGCCAGTACACCGGGACTAGCGGACTACAATGAGCAGTTCTTC. Protein sequence: CASTPGLADYNEQFF.

This clone came up a few times. CDR3 DNA sequence: TGCGCCAGCAAACAGAACACTGAAGCTTTCTTT. Translated: CASKQNTEAFF. J is TRBJ1-1 and V is TRBV5-1; D uncertain. Germline loops: CDR1 SGHRS, CDR2 YFSETQ. CDR3 length: 11 residues. Trimming shortened V by 6 bases and J by 1 base, and 4 bases separated the two germline ends.

This chain joins TRBV2 and TRBJ2-2; 7 nucleotides match TRBD1. There are 16 residues in the CDR3. Germline V gene lookup returns CDR1 SNHLY and CDR2 FYNNEI. The junction had 12 bases not matched to a gene; V was cut back by 7 bases and J by 4 bases. In DNA form, the CDR3 reads TGTGCCAGCACACAGCGACAGGGTCCGGGCACCGGGGAGCTGTTTTTT. Translating it yields CASTQRQGPGTGELFF.

V is TRBV5-6 and J is TRBJ1-4; D gene uncertain. CDR1 is SGHDT, CDR2 YYEEEE, per germline. V shed 5 bases and J shed 5 bases, with 10 bases lying between them. This CDR3 spans 13 amino acids. CDR3 coding DNA: TGTGCCAGCAGTCGTAGTACGAATGAAAAACTGTTTTTT. Amino acid sequence: CASSRSTNEKLFF.

The chain combines TRBV9 with TRBJ2-3; the D is unclear. Looked up from germline, CDR1 is SGDLS and CDR2 is YYNGEE. V gave up 2 bases and J gave up 0 bases, with 7 bases separating them. There are 14 residues in the CDR3. DNA for the CDR3: TGTGCCAGCAGCGTTATCCCTAGCACAGATACGCAGTATTTT. It encodes CASSVIPSTDTQYF. The whole variable domain, remainder taken from reference TRBV9 and TRBJ2-3, is DSGVTQTPKHLITATGQRVTLRCSPRSGDLSVYWYQQSLDQGLQFLIQYYNGEERAKGNILERFSAQQFPDLHSELNLSSLELGDSALYFCASSVIPSTDTQYFGPGTRLTVL.

The genes are TRBV10-1 and TRBJ2-3; no firm D call. This CDR3 region has 16 residues. V lost 3 bases, J lost 2 bases, and 15 bases lay in between. Germline assignment: CDR1 WNHNN and CDR2 SYGVQD (reference sequence). CDR3 sequence reads: CASSEIGRGPTDTQYF. The CDR3 coding sequence is TGCGCCAGCAGTGAAATAGGTCGAGGCCCCACAGATACGCAGTATTTT.

The V call is TRBV28, the J call TRBJ2-3; D possibly matches TRBD1 or TRBD2 (7 bases each). V shed 7 bases and J shed 0 bases, with 17 bases lying between them. Germline V gene data show CDR1 as MDHEN and CDR2 as SYDVKM. The CDR3 runs to 16 residues. The CDR3 spells CASTQGGLRSTDTQYF. CDR3 bases: TGTGCCAGCACCCAGGGGGGGCTTAGAAGCACAGATACGCAGTATTTT.

The chain links TRBV19 to TRBJ2-7, with D unclear. The germline V and J ends were trimmed by 2 bases and 0 bases, with 5 bases remaining between them. Looked up from germline, CDR1 is LNHDA and CDR2 is SQIVND (reference sequence). The CDR3 contains 13 residues. The CDR3 nucleotides are TGTGCCAGTAGTATACCGGCCTCCTACGAGCAGTACTTC. Its translation is CASSIPASYEQYF.

This clone rates as medium-sized. V and J are TRBV19 and TRBJ1-5; D gene uncertain. Trimming cost V 3 bases and J 0 bases, with 9 bases left between them. The CDR3 is 15 amino acids. Germline V CDR1 and CDR2: LNHDA, SQIVND (reference sequence). In DNA form, the CDR3 reads TGTGCCAGTAGTATGAGGCACAATAGCAATCAGCCCCAGCATTTT. It codes for CASSMRHNSNQPQHF.

This clone counts as medium-sized. The chain employs TRBV5-5 and TRBJ1-5; 7 bases align to TRBD1. Germline CDR1 reads SGHKS; CDR2 reads YYEKEE (reference sequence). The CDR3 runs to 13 residues. J was trimmed by 7 bases and V by 0 bases; bases with no gene match: 1. The CDR3 sequence is CASSLGQGQPQHF. The DNA of the CDR3 is TGTGCCAGCAGCTTGGGACAGGGACAGCCCCAGCATTTT.

This clone was counted only a few times. This chain links TRBV2 with TRBJ1-2; 7 nucleotides line up with TRBD1. Losses at the gene ends were 7 bases for V and 5 bases for J; bases not matched to a gene: 7. The CDR3 loop spans 13 amino acids. CDR1 is SNHLY, CDR2 FYNNEI, per germline. The chain's CDR3 is CASITDRDYGYTF. DNA of the CDR3: TGTGCCAGCATCACCGACAGGGATTATGGCTACACCTTC.

The V call is TRBV7-2, the J call TRBJ2-2; a possible D gene is TRBD2 (6 bases). This CDR3 comprises 16 residues. Germline CDR1 SGHTA, CDR2 FQGNSA. V lost 4 bases to trimming and J lost 0 bases, with 12 bases between them. The CDR3 reads CASSSGLNTNTGELFF. The CDR3, as DNA: TGTGCCAGCAGCTCGGGACTTAACACGAACACCGGGGAGCTGTTTTTT.

The chain is built from TRBV11-2 and TRBJ2-5; D is unresolved. From germline, CDR1 is SGHAT and CDR2 FQNNGV. Trimming left V 1 base short and J 2 bases short, with 11 bases between. There are 15 residues in the CDR3. Here the CDR3 reads CASSLAKRGQETQYF. The CDR3, as DNA: TGTGCCAGCAGCTTAGCGAAACGCGGTCAAGAGACCCAGTACTTC.

V and J are TRBV28 and TRBJ2-5; possibly TRBD1 for D (6 bases). The CDR3 covers 12 residues. In germline, CDR1 is MDHEN, CDR2 SYDVKM. Trimming pared 3 bases from V and 4 bases from J, leaving 6 bases between. DNA for the CDR3: TGTGCCAGCAGTTTGACAGGAGAGACCCAGTACTTC. It yields the protein CASSLTGETQYF.

The rearrangement uses TRBV11-1 and TRBJ2-4; perhaps TRBD1 as D (6 bases). The CDR3 covers 16 residues. Germline-derived CDR1 and CDR2 are SGHAT and FQDESV (reference sequence). The V and J ends lost 7 bases and 0 bases respectively, with 16 bases between them. CDR3 DNA sequence: TGTGCCAGCAACTCAGGGGACCCCCTAGCCAAAAACATTCAGTACTTC. Translated: CASNSGDPLAKNIQYF. Full variable domain (remainder filled in from reference TRBV11-1 and TRBJ2-4): EAEVAQSPRYKITEKSQAVAFWCDPISGHATLYWYRQILGQGPELLVQFQDESVVDDSQLPKDRFSAERLKGVDSTLKIQPAELGDSAMYLCASNSGDPLAKNIQYFGAGTRLSVL.

V usage is TRBV7-9 and J usage is TRBJ2-7, with D perhaps TRBD1 (5 bases). The CDR3 runs to 15 residues. Germline-derived CDR1 and CDR2 are SEHNR and FQNEAQ (reference sequence). The V end lost 1 base, the J end lost 3 bases, and 13 bases lay between the germline ends. The CDR3 spells CASSLDTRAVYEQYF. The CDR3, as DNA: TGTGCCAGCAGCTTAGATACCAGGGCGGTCTACGAGCAGTACTTC.

The V and J genes are TRBV7-2 and TRBJ1-2, with 12 bases that match TRBD1. V lost 5 bases to trimming and J lost 7 bases; unmatched junction nucleotides: 5. The CDR3 loop spans 14 amino acids. Germline V gives CDR1 SGHTA, CDR2 FQGNSA. The CDR3 is CASSPGQGAPGYTF. CDR3 sequence (DNA): TGTGCCAGCAGCCCGGGACAGGGGGCGCCTGGCTACACCTTC. The entire variable domain, with the rest obtained from reference TRBV7-2 and TRBJ1-2, is as follows: GAGVSQSPSNKVTEKGKDVELRCDPISGHTALYWYRQSLGQGLEFLIYFQGNSAPDKSGLPSDRFSAERTGGSVSTLTIQRTQQEDSAVYLCASSPGQGAPGYTFGSGTRLTVV.

This clone was seen more than once but under ten times. The V gene is TRBV7-2, the J gene TRBJ2-5, with D possibly being TRBD1 (7 bases). Germline values: CDR1 SGHTA, CDR2 FQGNSA. The V gene lost 4 bases and the J gene lost 4 bases, with 13 bases spanning the gap. This CDR3 comprises 14 residues. CDR3 DNA sequence: TGTGCCAGCAGCTCCCCCCAGGGGGGAGAGACCCAGTACTTC. This encodes CASSSPQGGETQYF.

The chain combines TRBV5-8 with TRBJ2-1, with 10 bases matching TRBD2. This CDR3 is built from 16 residues. Unmatched junction bases numbered 9, after V lost 3 bases and J lost 6 bases. Germline assignment: CDR1 SGHTS and CDR2 YDEGEE. This CDR3 reads CASSSGTSGIINEQFF. The CDR3 region has the DNA TGTGCCAGCAGCTCGGGTACTAGCGGGATAATCAATGAGCAGTTCTTC.